This record concerns one T cell receptor beta chain sequence. This CDR3 has 17 residues. V was clipped by 0 bases and J by 6 bases; unmatched bases: 6. Germline lookup yields CDR1 SGHTA and CDR2 FQGNSA. The data originate from a study of response to subunit inactivated influenza vaccine. TCRdb re-derived calls from the RT-PCR reads in MiXCR, one entry per CDR3 protein. The sample lists some 480,000 distinct CDR3 sequences; approximately 9.9% were seen once. The sequencing used PBMCs from blood, collected roughly 48 days after vaccination. This receptor was taken from a man in his fifties or sixties who received an inactivated influenza vaccine. V is TRBV7-2 and J is TRBJ2-1; 12 nucleotides align to TRBD1. The CDR3 region is CASSLAPGQGASNEQFF. In DNA form, the CDR3 reads TGTGCCAGCAGCTTAGCGCCGGGACAGGGGGCGAGCAATGAGCAGTTCTTC. Complete variable domain (other parts from reference TRBV7-2 and TRBJ2-1): GAGVSQSPSNKVTEKGKDVELRCDPISGHTALYWYRQSLGQGLEFLIYFQGNSAPDKSGLPSDRFSAERTGGSVSTLTIQRTQQEDSAVYLCASSLAPGQGASNEQFFGPGTRLTVL.